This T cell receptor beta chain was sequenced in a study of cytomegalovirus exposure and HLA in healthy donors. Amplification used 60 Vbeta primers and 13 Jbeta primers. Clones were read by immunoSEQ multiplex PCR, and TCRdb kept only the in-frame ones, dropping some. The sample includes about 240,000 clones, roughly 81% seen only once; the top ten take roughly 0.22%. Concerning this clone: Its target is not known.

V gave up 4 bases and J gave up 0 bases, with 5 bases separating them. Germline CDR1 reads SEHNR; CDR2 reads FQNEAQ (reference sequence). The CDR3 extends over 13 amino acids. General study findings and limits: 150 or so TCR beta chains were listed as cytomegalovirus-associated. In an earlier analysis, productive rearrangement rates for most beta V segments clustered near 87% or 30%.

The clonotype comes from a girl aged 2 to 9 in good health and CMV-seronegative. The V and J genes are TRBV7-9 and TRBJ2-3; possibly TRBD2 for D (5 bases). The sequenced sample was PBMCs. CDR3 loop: CASSWTSTDTQYF. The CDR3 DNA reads TGTGCCAGCAGCTGGACTAGCACAGATACGCAGTATTTT.